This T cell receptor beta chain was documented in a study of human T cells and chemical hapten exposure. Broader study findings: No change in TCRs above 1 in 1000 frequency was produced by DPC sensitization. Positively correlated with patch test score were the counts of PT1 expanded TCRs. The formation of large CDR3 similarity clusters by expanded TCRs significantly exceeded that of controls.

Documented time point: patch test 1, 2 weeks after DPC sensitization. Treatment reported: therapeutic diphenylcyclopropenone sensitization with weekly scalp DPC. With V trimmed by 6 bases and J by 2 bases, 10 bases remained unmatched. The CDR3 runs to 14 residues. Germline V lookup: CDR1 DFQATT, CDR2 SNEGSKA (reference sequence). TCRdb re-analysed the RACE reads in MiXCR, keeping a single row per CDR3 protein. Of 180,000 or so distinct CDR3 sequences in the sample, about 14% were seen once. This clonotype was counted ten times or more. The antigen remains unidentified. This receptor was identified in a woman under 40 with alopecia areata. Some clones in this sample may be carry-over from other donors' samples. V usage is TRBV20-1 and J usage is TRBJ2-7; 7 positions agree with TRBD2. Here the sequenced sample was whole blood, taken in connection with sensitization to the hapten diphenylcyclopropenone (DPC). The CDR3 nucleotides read TGCAGTGCGGATAGCGGGCAAACCACCTACGAGCAGTACTTC. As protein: CSADSGQTTYEQYF.